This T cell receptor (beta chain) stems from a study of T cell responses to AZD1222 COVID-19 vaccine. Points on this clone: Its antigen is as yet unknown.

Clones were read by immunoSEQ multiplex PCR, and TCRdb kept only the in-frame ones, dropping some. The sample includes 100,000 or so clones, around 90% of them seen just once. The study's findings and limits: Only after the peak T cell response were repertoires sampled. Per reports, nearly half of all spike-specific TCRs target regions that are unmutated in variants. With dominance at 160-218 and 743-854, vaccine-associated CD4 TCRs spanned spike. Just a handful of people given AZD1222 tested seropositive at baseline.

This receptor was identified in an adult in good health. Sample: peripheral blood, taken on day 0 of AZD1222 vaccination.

The CDR3 nucleotides are TGCAGCGTTGAAGATAGGAGGCATGGGGCCAACGTCCTGACTTTC. Translated: CSVEDRRHGANVLTF. The V gene is TRBV29-1, the J gene TRBJ2-6; D is perhaps TRBD2 (5 bases). The CDR3 sequence is 15 residues long. V was pared by 0 bases and J by 3 bases, with 9 bases between. CDR1 is SQVTM, CDR2 ANQGSEA, per germline.